The T cell receptor beta chain under discussion was sequenced for a study of cytomegalovirus exposure and HLA in healthy donors. The V gene lost 2 bases and the J gene lost 1 base, with 9 bases spanning the gap. The CDR3 extends over 14 amino acids. Germline V gene sequence: CDR1 KGHSH, CDR2 LQKENI. A multiplex PCR was run with 60 Vbeta primers and 13 Jbeta primers. Only in-frame clones appear in the TCRdb table, and some are missing; sequencing was by immunoSEQ multiplex PCR. The sample shows approximately 150,000 clones, approximately 71% of them seen only once. The V call is TRBV18, the J call TRBJ2-7; a possible D gene is TRBD1 (5 bases). This sequence was found in a man aged 45-65 years in good health and CMV-seronegative. Source material: PBMCs. CDR3 protein: CASSPKTESYEQYF. The CDR3, as DNA: TGTGCCAGCTCACCAAAGACAGAATCCTACGAGCAGTACTTC.